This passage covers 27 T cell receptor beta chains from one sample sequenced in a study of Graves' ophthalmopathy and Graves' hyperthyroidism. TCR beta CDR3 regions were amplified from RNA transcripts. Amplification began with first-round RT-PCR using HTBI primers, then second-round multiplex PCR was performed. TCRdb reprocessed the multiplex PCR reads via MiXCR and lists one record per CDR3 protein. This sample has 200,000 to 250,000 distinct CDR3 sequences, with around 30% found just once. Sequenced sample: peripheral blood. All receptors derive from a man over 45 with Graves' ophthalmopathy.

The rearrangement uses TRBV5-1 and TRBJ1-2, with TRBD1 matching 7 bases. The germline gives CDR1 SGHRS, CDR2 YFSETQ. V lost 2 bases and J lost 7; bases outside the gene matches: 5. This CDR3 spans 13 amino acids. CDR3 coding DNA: TGCGCCAGCAGCTTCACAGGGGAGGGTGGCTACACCTTC. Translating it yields CASSFTGEGGYTF.

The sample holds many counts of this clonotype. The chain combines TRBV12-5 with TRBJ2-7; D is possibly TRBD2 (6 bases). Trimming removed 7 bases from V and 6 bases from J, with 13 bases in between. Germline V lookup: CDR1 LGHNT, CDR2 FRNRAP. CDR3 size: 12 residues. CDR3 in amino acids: CASVAFGGEQYF. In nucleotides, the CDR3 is TGTGCTAGTGTAGCCTTCGGGGGCGAGCAGTACTTC.

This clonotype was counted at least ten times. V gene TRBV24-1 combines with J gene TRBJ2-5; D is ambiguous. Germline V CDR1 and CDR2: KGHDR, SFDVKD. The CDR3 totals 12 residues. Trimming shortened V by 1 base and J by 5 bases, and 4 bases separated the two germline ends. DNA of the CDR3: TGTGCCACCAGTGATTTTCTCGAGACCCAGTACTTC. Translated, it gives CATSDFLETQYF.

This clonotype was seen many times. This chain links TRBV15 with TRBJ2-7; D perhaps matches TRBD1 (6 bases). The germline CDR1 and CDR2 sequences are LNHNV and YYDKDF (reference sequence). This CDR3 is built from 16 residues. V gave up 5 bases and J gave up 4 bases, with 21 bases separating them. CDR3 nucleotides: TGTGCCACCAGCGCCCTCGGAATGGCAGGGGTATACGAGCAGTACTTC. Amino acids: CATSALGMAGVYEQYF.

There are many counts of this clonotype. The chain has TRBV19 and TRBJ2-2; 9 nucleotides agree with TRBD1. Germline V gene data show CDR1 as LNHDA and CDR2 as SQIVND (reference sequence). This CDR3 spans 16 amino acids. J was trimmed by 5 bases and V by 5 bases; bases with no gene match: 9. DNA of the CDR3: TGTGCCAGTAGTTGGGACAGGGACGAGTTGACCGGGGAGCTGTTTTTT. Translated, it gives CASSWDRDELTGELFF.

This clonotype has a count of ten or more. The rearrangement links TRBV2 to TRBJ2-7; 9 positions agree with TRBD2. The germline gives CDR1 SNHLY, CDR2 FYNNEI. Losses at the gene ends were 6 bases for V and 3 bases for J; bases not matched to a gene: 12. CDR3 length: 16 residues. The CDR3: CASRFLKTSGIYEQYF. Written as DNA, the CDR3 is TGTGCCAGCAGGTTTCTAAAGACTAGCGGCATCTACGAGCAGTACTTC.

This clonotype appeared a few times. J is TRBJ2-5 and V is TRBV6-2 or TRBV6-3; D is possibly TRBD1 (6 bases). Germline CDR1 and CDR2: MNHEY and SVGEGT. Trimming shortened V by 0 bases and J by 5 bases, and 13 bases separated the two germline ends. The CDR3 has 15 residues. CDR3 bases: TGTGCCAGCAGTTACTCGGAAAACAGGGAGGAGACCCAGTACTTC. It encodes CASSYSENREETQYF.

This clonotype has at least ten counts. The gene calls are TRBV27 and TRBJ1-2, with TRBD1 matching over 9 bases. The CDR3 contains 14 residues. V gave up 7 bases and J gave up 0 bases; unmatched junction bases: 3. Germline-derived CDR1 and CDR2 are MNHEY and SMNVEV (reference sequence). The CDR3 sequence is CASTRQGANYGYTF. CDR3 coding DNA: TGTGCCAGCACTCGACAGGGGGCTAACTATGGCTACACCTTC.

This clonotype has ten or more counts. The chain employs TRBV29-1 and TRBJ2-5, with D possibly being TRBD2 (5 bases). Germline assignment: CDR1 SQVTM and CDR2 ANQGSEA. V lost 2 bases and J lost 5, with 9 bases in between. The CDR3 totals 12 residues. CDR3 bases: TGCAGCGTTGAAATGCGGGTTGAGACCCAGTACTTC. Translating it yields CSVEMRVETQYF.

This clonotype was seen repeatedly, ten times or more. The DNA of the CDR3 is TGCAGCGTTGAAAGGTCGCTAGCGGGAGGATTAGGGGAGCTGTTTTTT. Translating it yields CSVERSLAGGLGELFF. The J gene is TRBJ2-2, the V gene TRBV29-1; TRBD2 agrees at 11 bases. The CDR3 extends over 16 amino acids. Germline CDR1 and CDR2: SQVTM and ANQGSEA. V lost 2 bases and J lost 8; bases outside the gene matches: 10.

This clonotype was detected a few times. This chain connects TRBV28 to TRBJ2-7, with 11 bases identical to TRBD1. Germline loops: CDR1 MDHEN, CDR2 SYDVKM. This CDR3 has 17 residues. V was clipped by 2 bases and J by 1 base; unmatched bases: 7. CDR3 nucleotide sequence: TGTGCCAGCAGTTTAGTGGACAGGGGGCGCGCGTCCTACGAGCAGTACTTC. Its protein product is CASSLVDRGRASYEQYF.

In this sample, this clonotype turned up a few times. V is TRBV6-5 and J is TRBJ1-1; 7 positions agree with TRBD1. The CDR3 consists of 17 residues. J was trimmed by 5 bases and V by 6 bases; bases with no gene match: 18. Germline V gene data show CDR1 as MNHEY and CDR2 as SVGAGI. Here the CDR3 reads CASSLPPYRGGRTEAFF. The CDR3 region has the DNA TGTGCCAGCAGCTTACCCCCCTACAGGGGCGGGAGGACTGAAGCTTTCTTT.

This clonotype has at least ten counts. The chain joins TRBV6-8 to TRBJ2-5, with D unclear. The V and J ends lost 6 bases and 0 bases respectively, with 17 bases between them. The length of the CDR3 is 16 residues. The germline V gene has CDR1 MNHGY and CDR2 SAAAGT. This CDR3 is CASSRTIDSYQETQYF. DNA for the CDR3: TGTGCCAGCAGCCGAACGATCGACTCGTACCAAGAGACCCAGTACTTC.

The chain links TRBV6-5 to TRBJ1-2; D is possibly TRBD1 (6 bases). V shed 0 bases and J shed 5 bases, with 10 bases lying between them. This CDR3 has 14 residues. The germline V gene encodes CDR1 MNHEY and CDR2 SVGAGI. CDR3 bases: TGTGCCAGCAGTTACTCGCAGGGGAAGTATGGCTACACCTTC. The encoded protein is CASSYSQGKYGYTF.

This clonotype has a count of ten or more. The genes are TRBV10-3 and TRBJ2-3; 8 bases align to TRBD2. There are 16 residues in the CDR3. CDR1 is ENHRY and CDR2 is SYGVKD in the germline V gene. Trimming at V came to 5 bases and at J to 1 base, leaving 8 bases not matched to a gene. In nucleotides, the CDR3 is TGTGCCATCAGTAAAGGGGTAGCGGGACGCACAGATACGCAGTATTTT. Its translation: CAISKGVAGRTDTQYF.

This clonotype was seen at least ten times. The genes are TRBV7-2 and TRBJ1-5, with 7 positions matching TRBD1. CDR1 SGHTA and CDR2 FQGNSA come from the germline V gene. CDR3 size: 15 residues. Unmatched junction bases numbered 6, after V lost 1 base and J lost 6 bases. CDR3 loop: CASSLGGRGAQPQHF. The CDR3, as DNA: TGTGCCAGCAGCTTAGGGGGCAGGGGGGCTCAGCCCCAGCATTTT.

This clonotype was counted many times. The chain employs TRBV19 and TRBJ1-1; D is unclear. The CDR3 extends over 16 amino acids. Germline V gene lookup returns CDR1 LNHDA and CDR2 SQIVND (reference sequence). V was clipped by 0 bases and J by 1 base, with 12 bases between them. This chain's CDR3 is CASSIELRRTNTEAFF. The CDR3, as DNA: TGTGCCAGTAGTATAGAGCTCCGGCGGACGAACACTGAAGCTTTCTTT.

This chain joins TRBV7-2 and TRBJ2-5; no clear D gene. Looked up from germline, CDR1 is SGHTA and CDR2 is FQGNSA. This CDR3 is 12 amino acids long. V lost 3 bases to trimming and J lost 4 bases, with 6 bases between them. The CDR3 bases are TGTGCCAGCAGCTTGCCTTCAGAGACCCAGTACTTC. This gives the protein CASSLPSETQYF.

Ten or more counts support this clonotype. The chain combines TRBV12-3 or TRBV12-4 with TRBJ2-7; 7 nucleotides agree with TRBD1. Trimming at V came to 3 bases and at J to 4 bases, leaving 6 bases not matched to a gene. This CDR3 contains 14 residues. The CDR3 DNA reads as TGTGCCAGCAGTTTGAGACAGGGCCCATACGAGCAGTACTTC. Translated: CASSLRQGPYEQYF.

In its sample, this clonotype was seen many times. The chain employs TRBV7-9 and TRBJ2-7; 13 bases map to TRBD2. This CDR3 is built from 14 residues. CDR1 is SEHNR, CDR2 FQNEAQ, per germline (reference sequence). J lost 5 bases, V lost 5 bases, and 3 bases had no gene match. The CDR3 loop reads CASSGTSGIDEQYF. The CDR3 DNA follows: TGTGCCAGCAGCGGGACTAGCGGGATCGACGAGCAGTACTTC.

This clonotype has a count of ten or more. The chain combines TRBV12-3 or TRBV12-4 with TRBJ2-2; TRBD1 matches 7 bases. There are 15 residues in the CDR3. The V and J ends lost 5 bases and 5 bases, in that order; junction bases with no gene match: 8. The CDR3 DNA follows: TGTGCCAGCAGTCAAGACAGGGCGGTAACCGGGGAGCTGTTTTTT. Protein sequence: CASSQDRAVTGELFF.

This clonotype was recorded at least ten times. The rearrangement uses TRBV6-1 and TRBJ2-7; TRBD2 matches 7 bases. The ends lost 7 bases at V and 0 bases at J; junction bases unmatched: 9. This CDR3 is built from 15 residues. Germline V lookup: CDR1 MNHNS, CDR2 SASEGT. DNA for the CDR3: TGTGCCAGCACAGGTGACGGGGGGAGCTCCTACGAGCAGTACTTC. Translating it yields CASTGDGGSSYEQYF.

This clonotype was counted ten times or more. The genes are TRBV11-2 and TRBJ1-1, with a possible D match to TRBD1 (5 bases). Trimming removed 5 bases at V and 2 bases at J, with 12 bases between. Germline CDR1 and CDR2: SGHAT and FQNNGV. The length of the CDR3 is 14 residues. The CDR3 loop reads CASSPRDGNTEAFF. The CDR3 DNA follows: TGTGCCAGCAGCCCCCGGGACGGTAACACTGAAGCTTTCTTT.

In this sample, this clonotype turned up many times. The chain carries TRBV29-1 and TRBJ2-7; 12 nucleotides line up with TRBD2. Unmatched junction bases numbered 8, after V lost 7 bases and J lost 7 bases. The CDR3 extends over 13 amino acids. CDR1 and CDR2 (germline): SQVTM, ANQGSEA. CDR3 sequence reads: CSADPSGRGEQYF. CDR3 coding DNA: TGCAGCGCTGATCCTAGCGGGAGGGGAGAGCAGTACTTC.

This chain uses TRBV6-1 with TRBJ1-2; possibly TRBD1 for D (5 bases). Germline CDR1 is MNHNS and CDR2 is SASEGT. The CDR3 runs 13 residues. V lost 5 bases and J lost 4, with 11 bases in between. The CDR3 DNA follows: TGTGCCAGCAGTCCCGGGACTAGCTATGGCTACACCTTC. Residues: CASSPGTSYGYTF.

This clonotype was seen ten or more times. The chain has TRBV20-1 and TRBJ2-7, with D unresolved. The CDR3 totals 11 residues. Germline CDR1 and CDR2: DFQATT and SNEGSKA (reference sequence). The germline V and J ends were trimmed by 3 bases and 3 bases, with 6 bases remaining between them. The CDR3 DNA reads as TGCAGTGCTAGTGCTAGCTACGAGCAGTACTTC. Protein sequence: CSASASYEQYF.

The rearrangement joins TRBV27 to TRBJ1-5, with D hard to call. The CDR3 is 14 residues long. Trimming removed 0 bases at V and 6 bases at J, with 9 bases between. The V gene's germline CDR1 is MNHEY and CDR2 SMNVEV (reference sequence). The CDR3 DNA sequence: TGTGCCAGCAGTTTATCAGGACGGCTTCAGCCCCAGCATTTT. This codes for CASSLSGRLQPQHF.